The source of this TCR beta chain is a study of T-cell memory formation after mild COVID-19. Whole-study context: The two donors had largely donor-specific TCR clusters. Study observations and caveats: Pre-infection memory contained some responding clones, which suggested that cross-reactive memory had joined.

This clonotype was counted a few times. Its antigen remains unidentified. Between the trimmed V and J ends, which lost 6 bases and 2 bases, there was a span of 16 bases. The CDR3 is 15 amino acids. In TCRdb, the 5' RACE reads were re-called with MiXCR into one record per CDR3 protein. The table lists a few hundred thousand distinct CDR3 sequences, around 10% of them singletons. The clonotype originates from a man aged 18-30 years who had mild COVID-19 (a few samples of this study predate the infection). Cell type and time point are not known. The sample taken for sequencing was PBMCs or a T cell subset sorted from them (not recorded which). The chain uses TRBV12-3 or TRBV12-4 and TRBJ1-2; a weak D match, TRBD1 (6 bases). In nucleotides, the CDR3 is TGTGCCAGCAGGCACTCGACAGGAGGCAACTATGGCTACACCTTC. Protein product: CASRHSTGGNYGYTF.